Sequencing of this T cell receptor beta chain was carried out in a study of radiotherapy plus CTLA-4 blockade in lung cancer. Here immunoSEQ multiplex PCR was the method, and the copy in TCRdb shows in-frame clones only, minus some. The sample contains tens of thousands of clones, 85% to 90% of which appear only once. V was pared by 4 bases and J by 4 bases, with 8 bases of the junction left unmatched. Per germline, CDR1 SGHRS and CDR2 YFSETQ. The CDR3 length is 17 residues. The sample in question was peripheral blood, obtained from a patient treated with radiotherapy plus ipilimumab. The clonotype originates from a human donor with non-small cell lung cancer who had stable disease on radiotherapy plus ipilimumab. This chain connects TRBV5-1 to TRBJ2-5, with 15 bases that match TRBD2. The CDR3 protein is CASSRGTSGRRRETQYF. Here the CDR3 DNA reads TGCGCCAGCAGCCGAGGGACTAGCGGGAGGAGGCGAGAGACCCAGTACTTC.